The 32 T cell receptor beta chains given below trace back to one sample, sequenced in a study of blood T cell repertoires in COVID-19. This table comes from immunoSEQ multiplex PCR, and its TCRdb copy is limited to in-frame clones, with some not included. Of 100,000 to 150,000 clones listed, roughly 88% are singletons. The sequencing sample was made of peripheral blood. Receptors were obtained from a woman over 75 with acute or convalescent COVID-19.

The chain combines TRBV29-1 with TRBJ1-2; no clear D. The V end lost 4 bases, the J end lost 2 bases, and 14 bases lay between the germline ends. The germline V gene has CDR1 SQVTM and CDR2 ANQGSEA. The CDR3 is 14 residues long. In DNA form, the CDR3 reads TGCAGCGTTGGGCCCCGGGGTGCCAACTATGGCTACACCTTC. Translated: CSVGPRGANYGYTF.

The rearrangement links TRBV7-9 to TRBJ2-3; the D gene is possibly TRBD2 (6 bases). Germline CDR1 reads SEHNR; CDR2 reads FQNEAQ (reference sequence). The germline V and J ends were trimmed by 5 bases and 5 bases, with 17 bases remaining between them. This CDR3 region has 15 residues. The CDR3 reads CASSNGGPEVDTQYF. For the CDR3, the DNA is TGTGCCAGCAGCAATGGAGGGCCAGAGGTAGATACGCAGTATTTT.

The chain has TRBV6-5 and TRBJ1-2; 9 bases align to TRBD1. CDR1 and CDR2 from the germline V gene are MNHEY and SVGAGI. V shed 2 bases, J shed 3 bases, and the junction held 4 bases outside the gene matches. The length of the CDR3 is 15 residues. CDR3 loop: CASSYGTGTHYGYTF. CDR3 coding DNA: TGTGCCAGCAGTTACGGGACAGGGACTCACTATGGCTACACCTTC.

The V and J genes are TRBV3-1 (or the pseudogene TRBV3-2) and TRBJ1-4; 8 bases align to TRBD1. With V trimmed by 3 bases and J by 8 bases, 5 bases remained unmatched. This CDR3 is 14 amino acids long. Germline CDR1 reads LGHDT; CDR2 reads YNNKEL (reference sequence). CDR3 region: CASSQTGAGEKLFF. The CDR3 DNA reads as TGTGCCAGCAGCCAGACAGGGGCAGGGGAAAAACTGTTTTTT.

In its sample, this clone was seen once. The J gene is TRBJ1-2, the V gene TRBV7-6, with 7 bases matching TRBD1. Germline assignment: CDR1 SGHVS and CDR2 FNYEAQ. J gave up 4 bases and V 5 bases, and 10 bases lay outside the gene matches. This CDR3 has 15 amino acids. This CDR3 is CASSPPGQPFYGYTF. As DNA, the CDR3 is TGTGCCAGCAGCCCCCCGGGACAGCCCTTCTATGGCTACACCTTC.

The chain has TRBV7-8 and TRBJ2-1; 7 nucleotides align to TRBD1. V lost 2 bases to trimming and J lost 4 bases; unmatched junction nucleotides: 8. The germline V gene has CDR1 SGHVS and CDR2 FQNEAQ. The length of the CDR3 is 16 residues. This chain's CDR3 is CASSLYRGVVYNEQFF. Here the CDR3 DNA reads TGTGCCAGCAGCTTATACAGGGGAGTGGTATACAATGAGCAGTTCTTC.

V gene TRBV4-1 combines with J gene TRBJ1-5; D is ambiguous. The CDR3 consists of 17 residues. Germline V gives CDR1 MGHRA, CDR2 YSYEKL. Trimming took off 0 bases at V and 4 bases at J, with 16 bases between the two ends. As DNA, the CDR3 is TGCGCCAGCAGCCAAGATCCCCCCGGCGGAGCTAATCAGCCCCAGCATTTT. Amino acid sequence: CASSQDPPGGANQPQHF.

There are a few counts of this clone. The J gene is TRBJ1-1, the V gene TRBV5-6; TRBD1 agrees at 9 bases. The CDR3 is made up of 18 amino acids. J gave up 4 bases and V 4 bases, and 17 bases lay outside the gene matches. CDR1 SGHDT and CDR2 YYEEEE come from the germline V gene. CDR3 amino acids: CASSIPIPQGARRTEAFF. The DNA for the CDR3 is TGTGCCAGCAGCATCCCAATACCACAGGGGGCGAGACGCACTGAAGCTTTCTTT. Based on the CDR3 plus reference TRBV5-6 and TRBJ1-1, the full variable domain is DAGVTQSPTHLIKTRGQQVTLRCSPKSGHDTVSWYQQALGQGPQFIFQYYEEEERQRGNFPDRFSGHQFPNYSSELNVNALLLGDSALYLCASSIPIPQGARRTEAFFGQGTRLTVV.

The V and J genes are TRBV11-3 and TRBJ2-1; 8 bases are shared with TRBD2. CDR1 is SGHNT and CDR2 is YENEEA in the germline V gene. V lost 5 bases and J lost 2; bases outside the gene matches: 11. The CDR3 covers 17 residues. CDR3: CASSRSTSVDTYNEQFF. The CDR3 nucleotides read TGTGCCAGCAGCCGCTCGACTAGCGTCGATACCTACAATGAGCAGTTCTTC.

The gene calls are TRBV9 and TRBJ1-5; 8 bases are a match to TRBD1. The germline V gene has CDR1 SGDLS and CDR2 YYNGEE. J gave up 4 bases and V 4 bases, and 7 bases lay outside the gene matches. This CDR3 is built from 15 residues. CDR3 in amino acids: CASSFGQGINQPQHF. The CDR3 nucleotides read TGTGCCAGCAGCTTCGGACAGGGAATTAATCAGCCCCAGCATTTT.

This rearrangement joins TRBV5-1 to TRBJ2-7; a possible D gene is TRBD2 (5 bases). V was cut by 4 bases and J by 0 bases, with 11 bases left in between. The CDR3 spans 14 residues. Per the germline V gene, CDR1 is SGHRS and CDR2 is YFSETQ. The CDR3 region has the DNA TGCGCCAGCAGCCCTGGACTGCTCTCCTACGAGCAGTACTTC. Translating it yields CASSPGLLSYEQYF.

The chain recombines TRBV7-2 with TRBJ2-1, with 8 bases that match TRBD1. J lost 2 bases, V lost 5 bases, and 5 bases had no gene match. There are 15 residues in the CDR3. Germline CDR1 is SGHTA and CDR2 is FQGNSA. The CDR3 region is CASSKTGGPYNEQFF. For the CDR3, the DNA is TGTGCCAGCAGCAAAACAGGGGGGCCCTACAATGAGCAGTTCTTC. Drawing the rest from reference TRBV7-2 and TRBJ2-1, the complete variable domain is GAGVSQSPSNKVTEKGKDVELRCDPISGHTALYWYRQSLGQGLEFLIYFQGNSAPDKSGLPSDRFSAERTGGSVSTLTIQRTQQEDSAVYLCASSKTGGPYNEQFFGPGTRLTVL.

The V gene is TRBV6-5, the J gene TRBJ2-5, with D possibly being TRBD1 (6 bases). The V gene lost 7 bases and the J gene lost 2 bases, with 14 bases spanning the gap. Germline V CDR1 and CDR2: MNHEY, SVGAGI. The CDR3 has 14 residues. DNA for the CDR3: TGTGCCAGCAACATGGGGACATTACAAGAGACCCAGTACTTC. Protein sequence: CASNMGTLQETQYF.

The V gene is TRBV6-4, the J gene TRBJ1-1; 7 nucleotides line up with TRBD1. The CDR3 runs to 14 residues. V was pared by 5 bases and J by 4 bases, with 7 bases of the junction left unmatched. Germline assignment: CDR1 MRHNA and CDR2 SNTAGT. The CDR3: CASSKTGSGTEAFF. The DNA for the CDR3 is TGTGCCAGCAGTAAGACAGGGTCGGGCACTGAAGCTTTCTTT.

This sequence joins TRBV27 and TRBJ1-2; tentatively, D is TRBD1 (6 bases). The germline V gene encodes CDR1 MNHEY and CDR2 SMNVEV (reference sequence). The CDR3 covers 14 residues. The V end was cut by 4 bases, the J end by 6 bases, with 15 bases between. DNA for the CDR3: TGTGCCAGCAGTTCAGTTAGGGGGATAGATGGCTACACCTTC. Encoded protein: CASSSVRGIDGYTF.

This CDR3 reads CASSLAGSETQYF. The CDR3 DNA follows: TGTGCCAGCAGCCTGGCAGGGTCGGAGACCCAGTACTTC. The chain combines TRBV3-1 (or the pseudogene TRBV3-2) with TRBJ2-5; maybe TRBD1 (5 bases). With 4 bases removed from V and 5 bases from J, the gap between germline ends came to 11 bases. This CDR3 has 13 residues. CDR1 is LGHDT and CDR2 is YNNKEL in the germline V gene (reference sequence).

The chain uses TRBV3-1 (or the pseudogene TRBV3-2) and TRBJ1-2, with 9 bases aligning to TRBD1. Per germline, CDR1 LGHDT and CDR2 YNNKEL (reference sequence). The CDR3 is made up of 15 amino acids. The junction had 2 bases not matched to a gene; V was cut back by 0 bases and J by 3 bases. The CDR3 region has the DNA TGTGCCAGCAGCCAAGAAAGGACAGGGGACTATGGCTACACCTTC. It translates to CASSQERTGDYGYTF.

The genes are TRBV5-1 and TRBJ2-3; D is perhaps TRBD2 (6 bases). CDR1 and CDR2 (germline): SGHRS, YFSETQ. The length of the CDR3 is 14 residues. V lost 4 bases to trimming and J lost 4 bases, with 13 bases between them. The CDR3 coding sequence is TGCGCCAGCAGCATTCAGAGGGAGGCAGATACGCAGTATTTT. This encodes CASSIQREADTQYF.

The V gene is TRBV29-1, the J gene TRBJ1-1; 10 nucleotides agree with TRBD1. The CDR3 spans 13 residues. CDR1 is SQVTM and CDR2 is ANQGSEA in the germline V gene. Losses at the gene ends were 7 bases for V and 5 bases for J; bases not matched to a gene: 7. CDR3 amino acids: CSALRDRGTEAFF. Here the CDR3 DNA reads TGCAGCGCCCTCCGGGACAGGGGAACTGAAGCTTTCTTT.

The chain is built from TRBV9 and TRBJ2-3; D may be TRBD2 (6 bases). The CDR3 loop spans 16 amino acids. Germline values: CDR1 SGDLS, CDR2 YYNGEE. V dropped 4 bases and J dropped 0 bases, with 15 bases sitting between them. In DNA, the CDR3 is TGTGCCAGCAGCCCGACGGGACTGATTAGCACAGATACGCAGTATTTT. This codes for CASSPTGLISTDTQYF.

The CDR3 sequence: CASSQGTEYEQYF. CDR3 sequence (DNA): TGTGCCAGCAGCCAAGGGACAGAGTACGAGCAGTACTTC. The rearrangement links TRBV3-1 (or the pseudogene TRBV3-2) to TRBJ2-7; the D gene is possibly TRBD1 (6 bases). The germline V and J ends were trimmed by 1 base and 4 bases, with 8 bases remaining between them. CDR3 size: 13 residues. Germline CDR1 LGHDT, CDR2 YNNKEL (reference sequence).

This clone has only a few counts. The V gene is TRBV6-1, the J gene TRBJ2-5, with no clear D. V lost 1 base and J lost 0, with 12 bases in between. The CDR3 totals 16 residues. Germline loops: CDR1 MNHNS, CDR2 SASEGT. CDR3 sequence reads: CASSEGLRIHQETQYF. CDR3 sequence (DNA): TGTGCCAGCAGTGAAGGATTGAGGATTCACCAAGAGACCCAGTACTTC.

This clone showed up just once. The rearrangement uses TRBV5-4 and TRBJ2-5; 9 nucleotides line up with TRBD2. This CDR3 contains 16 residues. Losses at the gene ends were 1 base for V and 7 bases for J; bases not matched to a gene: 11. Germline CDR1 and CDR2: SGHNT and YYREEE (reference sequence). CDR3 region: CASSLRAGGDDGTQYF. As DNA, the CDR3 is TGTGCCAGCAGCTTGAGAGCGGGAGGAGACGACGGGACCCAGTACTTC. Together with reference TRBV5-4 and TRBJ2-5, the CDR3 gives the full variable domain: ETGVTQSPTHLIKTRGQQVTLRCSSQSGHNTVSWYQQALGQGPQFIFQYYREEENGRGNFPPRFSGLQFPNYSSELNVNALELDDSALYLCASSLRAGGDDGTQYFGPGTRLLVL.

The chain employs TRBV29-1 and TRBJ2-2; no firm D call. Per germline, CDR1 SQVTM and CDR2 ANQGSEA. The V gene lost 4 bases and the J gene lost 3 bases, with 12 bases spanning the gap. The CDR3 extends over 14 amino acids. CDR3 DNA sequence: TGCAGCGTTGGAAGCAGGTGGGACACCGGGGAGCTGTTTTTT. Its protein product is CSVGSRWDTGELFF.

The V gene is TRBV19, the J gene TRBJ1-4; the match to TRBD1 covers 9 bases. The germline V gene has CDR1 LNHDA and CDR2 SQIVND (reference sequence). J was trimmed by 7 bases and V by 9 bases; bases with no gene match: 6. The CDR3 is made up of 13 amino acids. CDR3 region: CASGTGFGEKLFF. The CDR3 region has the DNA TGTGCCAGCGGGACAGGGTTCGGTGAAAAACTGTTTTTT.

The CDR3 loop is CASSPLTGDLANYGYTF. The CDR3 nucleotides read TGTGCCAGCAGCCCCTTGACAGGGGACTTAGCTAACTATGGCTACACCTTC. The V call is TRBV5-6, the J call TRBJ1-2; TRBD1 matches at 8 bases. CDR3 length: 17 residues. Germline assignment: CDR1 SGHDT and CDR2 YYEEEE. V gave up 4 bases and J gave up 0 bases; unmatched junction bases: 11.

The CDR3 DNA reads TGTGCCAGCAGCTCGTCGACGGGTAGGCCCCAGCATTTT. Protein sequence: CASSSSTGRPQHF. V usage is TRBV7-9 and J usage is TRBJ1-5; D gene ambiguous. V was shortened by 4 bases and J by 9 bases, with 13 bases between the two germline ends. The CDR3 has 13 amino acids. Germline V lookup: CDR1 SEHNR, CDR2 FQNEAQ (reference sequence).

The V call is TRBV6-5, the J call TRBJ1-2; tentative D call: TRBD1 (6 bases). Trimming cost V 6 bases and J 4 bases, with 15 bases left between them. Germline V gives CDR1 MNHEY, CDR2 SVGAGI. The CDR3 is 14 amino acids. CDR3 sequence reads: CASRRDGTRYGYTF. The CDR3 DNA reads TGTGCCAGCAGGAGAGACGGGACACGCTATGGCTACACCTTC.

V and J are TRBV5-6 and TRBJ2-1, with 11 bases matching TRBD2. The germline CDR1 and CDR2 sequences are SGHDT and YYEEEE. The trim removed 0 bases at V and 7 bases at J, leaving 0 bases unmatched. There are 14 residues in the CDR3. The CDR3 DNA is TGTGCCAGCAGCTTGGGGACTAGCGGGAATGAGCAGTTCTTC. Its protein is CASSLGTSGNEQFF.

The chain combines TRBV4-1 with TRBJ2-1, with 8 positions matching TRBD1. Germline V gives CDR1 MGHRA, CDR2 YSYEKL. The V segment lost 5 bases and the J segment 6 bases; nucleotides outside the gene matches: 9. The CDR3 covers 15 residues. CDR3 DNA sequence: TGCGCCAGCAGCAAGACAGGGGACCCACCCAATGAGCAGTTCTTC. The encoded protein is CASSKTGDPPNEQFF.

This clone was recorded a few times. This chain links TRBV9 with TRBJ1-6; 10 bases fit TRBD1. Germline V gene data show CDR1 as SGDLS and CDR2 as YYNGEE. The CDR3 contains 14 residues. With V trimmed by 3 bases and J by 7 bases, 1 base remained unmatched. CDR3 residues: CASSADRGNSPLHF. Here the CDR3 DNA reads TGTGCCAGCAGCGCGGACAGGGGGAATTCACCCCTCCACTTT.

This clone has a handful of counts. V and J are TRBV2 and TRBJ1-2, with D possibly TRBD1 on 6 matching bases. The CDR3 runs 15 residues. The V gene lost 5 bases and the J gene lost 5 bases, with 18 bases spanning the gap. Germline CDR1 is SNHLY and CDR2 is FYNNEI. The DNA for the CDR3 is TGTGCCAGCAGTCCTACAACGACAGGCAGTTATGGCTACACCTTC. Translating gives CASSPTTTGSYGYTF.